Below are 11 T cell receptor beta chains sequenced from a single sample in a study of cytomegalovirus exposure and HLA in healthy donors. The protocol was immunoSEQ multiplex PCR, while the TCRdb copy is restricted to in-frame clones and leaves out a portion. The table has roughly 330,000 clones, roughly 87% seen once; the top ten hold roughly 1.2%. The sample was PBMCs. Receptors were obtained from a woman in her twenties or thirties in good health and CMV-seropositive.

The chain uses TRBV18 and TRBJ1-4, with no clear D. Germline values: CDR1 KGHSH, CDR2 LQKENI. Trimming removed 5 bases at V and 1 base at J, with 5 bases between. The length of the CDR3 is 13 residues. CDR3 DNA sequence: TGTGCCAGCTCAGCACAAACTAATGAAAAACTGTTTTTT. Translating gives CASSAQTNEKLFF.

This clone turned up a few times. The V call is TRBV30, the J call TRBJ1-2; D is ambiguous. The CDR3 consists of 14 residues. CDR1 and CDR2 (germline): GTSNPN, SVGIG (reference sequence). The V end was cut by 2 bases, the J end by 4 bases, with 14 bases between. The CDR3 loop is CAWSRLVVTYGYTF. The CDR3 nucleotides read TGTGCCTGGAGTAGGTTGGTAGTTACCTATGGCTACACCTTC.

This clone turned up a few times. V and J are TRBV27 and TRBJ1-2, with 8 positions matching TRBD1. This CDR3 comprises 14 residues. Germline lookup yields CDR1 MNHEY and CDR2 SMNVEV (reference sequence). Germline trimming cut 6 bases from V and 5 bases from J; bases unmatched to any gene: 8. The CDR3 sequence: CASREDRVGYGYTF. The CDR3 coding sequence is TGTGCCAGCAGGGAGGACAGGGTAGGGTATGGCTACACCTTC.

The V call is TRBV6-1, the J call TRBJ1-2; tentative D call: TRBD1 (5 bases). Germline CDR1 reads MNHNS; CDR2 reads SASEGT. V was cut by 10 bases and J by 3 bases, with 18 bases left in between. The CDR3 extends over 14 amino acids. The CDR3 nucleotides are TGTGCCACCCTGTTAGCCGACAGCGACTATGGCTACACCTTC. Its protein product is CATLLADSDYGYTF.

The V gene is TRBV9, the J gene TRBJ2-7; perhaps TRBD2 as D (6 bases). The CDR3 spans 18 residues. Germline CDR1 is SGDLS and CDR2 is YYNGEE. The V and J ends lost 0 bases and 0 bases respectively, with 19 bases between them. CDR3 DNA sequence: TGTGCCAGCAGCGTAGGGGCTAGCGCGGGAACCTTCTCCTACGAGCAGTACTTC. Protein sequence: CASSVGASAGTFSYEQYF.

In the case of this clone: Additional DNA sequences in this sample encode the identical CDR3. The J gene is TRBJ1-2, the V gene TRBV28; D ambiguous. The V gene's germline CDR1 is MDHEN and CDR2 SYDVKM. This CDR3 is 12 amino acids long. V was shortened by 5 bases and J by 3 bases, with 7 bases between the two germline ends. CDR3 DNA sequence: TGTGCCAGCAGTGGGCAGGACTATGGCTACACCTTC. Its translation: CASSGQDYGYTF.

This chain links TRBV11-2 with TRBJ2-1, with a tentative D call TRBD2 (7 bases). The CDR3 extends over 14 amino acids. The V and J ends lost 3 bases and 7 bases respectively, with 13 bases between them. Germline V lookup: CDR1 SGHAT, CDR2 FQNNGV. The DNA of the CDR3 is TGTGCCAGCAGCTTCCCTAGGGGGGGGAATGAGCAGTTCTTC. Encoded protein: CASSFPRGGNEQFF.

CDR3 amino acids: CASSIPGNTIYF. CDR3 nucleotide sequence: TGTGCCAGCAGCATCCCCGGAAACACCATATATTTT. The chain is built from TRBV7-2 and TRBJ1-3; D is unclear. Trimming removed 5 bases at V and 4 bases at J, with 6 bases between. This CDR3 is built from 12 residues. Germline V gives CDR1 SGHTA, CDR2 FQGNSA.

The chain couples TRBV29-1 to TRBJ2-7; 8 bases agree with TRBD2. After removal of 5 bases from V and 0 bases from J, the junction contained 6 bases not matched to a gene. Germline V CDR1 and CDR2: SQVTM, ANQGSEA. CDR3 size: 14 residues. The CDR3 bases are TGCAGCGTTAATAGCGGGATGAGCTCCTACGAGCAGTACTTC. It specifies CSVNSGMSSYEQYF.

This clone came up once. The CDR3 here is CASSQDYAASYEQYF. The CDR3 DNA reads as TGTGCCAGCAGCCAAGATTACGCAGCCTCCTACGAGCAGTACTTC. The chain carries TRBV14 and TRBJ2-7; D is unclear. The V and J ends lost 0 bases and 0 bases respectively, with 9 bases between them. CDR1 and CDR2 from the germline V gene are SGHDN and FVKESK. This CDR3 has 15 amino acids.

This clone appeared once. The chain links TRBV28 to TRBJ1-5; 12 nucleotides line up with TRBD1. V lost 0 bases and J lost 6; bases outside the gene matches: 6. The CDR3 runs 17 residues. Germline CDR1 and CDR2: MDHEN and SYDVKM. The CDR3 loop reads CASSLWGGTGGLQPQHF. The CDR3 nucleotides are TGTGCCAGCAGTTTATGGGGAGGGACAGGGGGCCTTCAGCCCCAGCATTTT. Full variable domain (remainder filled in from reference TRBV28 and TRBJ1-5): DVKVTQSSRYLVKRTGEKVFLECVQDMDHENMFWYRQDPGLGLRLIYFSYDVKMKEKGDIPEGYSVSREKKERFSLILESASTNQTSMYLCASSLWGGTGGLQPQHFGDGTRLSIL.